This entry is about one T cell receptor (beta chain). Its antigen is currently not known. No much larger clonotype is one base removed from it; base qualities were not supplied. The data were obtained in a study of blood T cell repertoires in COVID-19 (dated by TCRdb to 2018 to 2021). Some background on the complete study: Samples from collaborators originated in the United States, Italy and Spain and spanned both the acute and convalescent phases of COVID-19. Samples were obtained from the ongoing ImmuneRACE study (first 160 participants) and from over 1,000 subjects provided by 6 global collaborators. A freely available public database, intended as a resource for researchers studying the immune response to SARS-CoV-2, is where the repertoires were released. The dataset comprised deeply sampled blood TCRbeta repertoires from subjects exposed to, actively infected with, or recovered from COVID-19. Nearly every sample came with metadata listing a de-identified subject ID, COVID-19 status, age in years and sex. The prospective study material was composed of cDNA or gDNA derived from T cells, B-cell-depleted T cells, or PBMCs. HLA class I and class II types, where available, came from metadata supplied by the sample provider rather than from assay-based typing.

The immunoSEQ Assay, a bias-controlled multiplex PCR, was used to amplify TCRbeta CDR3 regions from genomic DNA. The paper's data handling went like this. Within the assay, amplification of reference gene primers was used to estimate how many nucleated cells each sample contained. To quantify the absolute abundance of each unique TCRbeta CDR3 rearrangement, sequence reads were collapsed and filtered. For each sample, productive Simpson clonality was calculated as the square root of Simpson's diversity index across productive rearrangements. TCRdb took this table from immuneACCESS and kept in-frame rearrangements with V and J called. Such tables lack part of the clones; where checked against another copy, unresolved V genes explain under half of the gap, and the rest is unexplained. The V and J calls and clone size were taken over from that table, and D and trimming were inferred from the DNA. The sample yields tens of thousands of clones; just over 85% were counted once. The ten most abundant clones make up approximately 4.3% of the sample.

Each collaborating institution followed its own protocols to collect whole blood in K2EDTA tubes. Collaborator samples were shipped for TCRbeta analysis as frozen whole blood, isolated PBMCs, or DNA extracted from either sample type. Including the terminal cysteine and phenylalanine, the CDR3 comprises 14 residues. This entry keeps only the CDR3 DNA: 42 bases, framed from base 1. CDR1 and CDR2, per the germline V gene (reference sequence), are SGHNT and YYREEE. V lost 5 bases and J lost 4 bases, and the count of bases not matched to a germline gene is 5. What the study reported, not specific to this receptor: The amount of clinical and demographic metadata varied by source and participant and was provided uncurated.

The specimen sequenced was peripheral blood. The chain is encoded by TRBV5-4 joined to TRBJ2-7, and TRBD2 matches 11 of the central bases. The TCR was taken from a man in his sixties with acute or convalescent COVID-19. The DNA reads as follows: TGTGCCAGCAGGGTAGCGGGAGGGCCTTACGAGCAGTACTTC. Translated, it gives CASRVAGGPYEQYF.